The rows below give T cell receptor beta chains drawn from one sample of a study of OX40 agonist ivuxolimab in advanced cancers. Sequenced by immunoSEQ multiplex PCR; TCRdb stores in-frame clones only, minus some. The data contain over 45,000 clones, about 83% of them seen just once; the ten biggest clones take up 4% to 5.5%. The source was CD4+ or CD8+ T cells sorted from blood, collected in a trial of the OX40 agonist ivuxolimab. Receptors originate from an adult with an advanced solid tumor such as melanoma, head and neck, liver or kidney cancer. CDR3s include the opening cysteine and the closing phenylalanine or tryptophan. The order of the fields is D gene, clone size, J gene, V gene, CDR3 DNA, CDR3 protein. The D gene is left open where the match is weak. The listing skips clone size in some rows; elsewhere it reads once, few, many or a size class.

D gene: .
clone size: few
J gene: TRBJ2-3
V gene: TRBV28
CDR3 DNA: TGTGCCAGCAGCACGGCAAAAGGCTTCACAGATACGCAGTATTTT
CDR3 protein: CASSTAKGFTDTQYF

D gene: TRBD2
clone size: .
J gene: TRBJ2-3
V gene: TRBV28
CDR3 DNA: TGTGCCAGCAGTTGGACTAGCGGGGGGCTCACAGATACGCAGTATTTT
CDR3 protein: CASSWTSGGLTDTQYF

D gene: TRBD2
clone size: .
J gene: TRBJ2-7
V gene: TRBV7-8
CDR3 DNA: TGTGCCAGCAGCTTACAGGGACTAGTATCCTACGAGCAGTACTTC
CDR3 protein: CASSLQGLVSYEQYF

D gene: .
clone size: .
J gene: TRBJ2-7
V gene: TRBV19
CDR3 DNA: TGTGCCAGTAGTATGGTTGGGTACGAGCAGTACTTC
CDR3 protein: CASSMVGYEQYF

D gene: .
clone size: once
J gene: TRBJ1-5
V gene: TRBV27
CDR3 DNA: TGTGCCAGCAGTTTTCGGGGACCCAATCAGCCCCAGCATTTT
CDR3 protein: CASSFRGPNQPQHF

D gene: TRBD2
clone size: .
J gene: TRBJ2-3
V gene: TRBV18
CDR3 DNA: TGTGCCAGCTCACCAATGATGGGACTAGCGCCCCATACGCAGTATTTT
CDR3 protein: CASSPMMGLAPHTQYF

D gene: .
clone size: .
J gene: TRBJ1-1
V gene: TRBV2
CDR3 DNA: TGTGCCAGCAGTGATCCCAGGGGTGTCGCTGAAGCTTTCTTT
CDR3 protein: CASSDPRGVAEAFF

D gene: .
clone size: .
J gene: TRBJ2-7
V gene: TRBV15
CDR3 DNA: TGTGCCACCAGCAGAGATCCCCTCCCGACTGAGCAGTACTTC
CDR3 protein: CATSRDPLPTEQYF

D gene: .
clone size: .
J gene: TRBJ2-3
V gene: TRBV28
CDR3 DNA: TGTGCCAGCAGTTTATGGACCGCTAGCACAGATACGCAGTATTTT
CDR3 protein: CASSLWTASTDTQYF

D gene: TRBD1
clone size: .
J gene: TRBJ1-4
V gene: TRBV6-1
CDR3 DNA: TGTGCCATCCTGGCGGGACAGGGAAATGAAAAACTGTTTTTT
CDR3 protein: CAILAGQGNEKLFF

D gene: .
clone size: once
J gene: TRBJ2-5
V gene: TRBV14
CDR3 DNA: TGTGCCAGCAACCGAGGGGGGGAGACCCAGTACTTC
CDR3 protein: CASNRGGETQYF

D gene: .
clone size: .
J gene: TRBJ1-3
V gene: TRBV6-5
CDR3 DNA: TGTGCCAGCAGCAACCATGGGGGAAACACCATATATTTT
CDR3 protein: CASSNHGGNTIYF

D gene: .
clone size: .
J gene: TRBJ2-7
V gene: TRBV10-1
CDR3 DNA: TGCGCCAGCAGTCAGAACTCCTACGAGCAGTACTTC
CDR3 protein: CASSQNSYEQYF

D gene: .
clone size: .
J gene: TRBJ1-4
V gene: TRBV9
CDR3 DNA: TGTGCCAGCAGCGTCGGAGGATCAACTAATGAAAAACTGTTTTTT
CDR3 protein: CASSVGGSTNEKLFF

D gene: .
clone size: .
J gene: TRBJ2-1
V gene: TRBV19
CDR3 DNA: TGTGCCAGTAAACGGGACTTTGAGTACAATGAGCAGTTCTTC
CDR3 protein: CASKRDFEYNEQFF

D gene: .
clone size: .
J gene: TRBJ2-5
V gene: TRBV28
CDR3 DNA: TGTGCCAGCATGCTCGAGGAGACCCAGTACTTC
CDR3 protein: CASMLEETQYF

D gene: .
clone size: .
J gene: TRBJ1-5
V gene: TRBV2
CDR3 DNA: TGTGCCAGCAGGGGGGGTGAAGATCAGCCCCAGCATTTT
CDR3 protein: CASRGGEDQPQHF

D gene: .
clone size: .
J gene: TRBJ1-5
V gene: TRBV19
CDR3 DNA: TGTGCCAGTAGTATAACCAGCGGCGATCAGCCCCAGCATTTT
CDR3 protein: CASSITSGDQPQHF

D gene: .
clone size: .
J gene: TRBJ1-1
V gene: TRBV6-5
CDR3 DNA: TGTGCCAGCACCCCCGACGTTGTCACTGAAGCTTTCTTT
CDR3 protein: CASTPDVVTEAFF

D gene: .
clone size: .
J gene: TRBJ2-1
V gene: TRBV19
CDR3 DNA: TGTGCCAGTAGCCCCGGGGGCAGCCTCTACAATGAGCAGTTCTTC
CDR3 protein: CASSPGGSLYNEQFF

D gene: .
clone size: .
J gene: TRBJ1-4
V gene: TRBV6-1
CDR3 DNA: TGTGCCAGCAGAAACGGACACAAACTGTTTTTT
CDR3 protein: CASRNGHKLFF

D gene: .
clone size: .
J gene: TRBJ2-1
V gene: TRBV6-6
CDR3 DNA: TGTGCCAGCAGCACGGGACTCGACAATGAGCAGTTCTTC
CDR3 protein: CASSTGLDNEQFF

D gene: TRBD2
clone size: .
J gene: TRBJ2-7
V gene: TRBV27
CDR3 DNA: TGTGCCAGCAGAGAACTTGCGGGAGCCCCATGGCAGTACTTC
CDR3 protein: CASRELAGAPWQYF

D gene: TRBD2
clone size: .
J gene: TRBJ2-7
V gene: TRBV6-1
CDR3 DNA: TGTGCCAGCAGTGCAGTGTTCCAGAGCGGGACCCACGAGCAGTACTTC
CDR3 protein: CASSAVFQSGTHEQYF

D gene: TRBD1
clone size: .
J gene: TRBJ1-5
V gene: TRBV2
CDR3 DNA: TGTGCCAGCACCGTGGGACAGGGGGGTCAGCCCCAGCATTTT
CDR3 protein: CASTVGQGGQPQHF

D gene: .
clone size: .
J gene: TRBJ2-3
V gene: TRBV14
CDR3 DNA: TGTGCCAGCAGCCAAGGTCGGCAATGGACGCAGTATTTT
CDR3 protein: CASSQGRQWTQYF

D gene: TRBD2
clone size: .
J gene: TRBJ2-7
V gene: TRBV7-9
CDR3 DNA: TGTGCCAGCAGCTTAGAATGGCCGGGACTAGAGTCTAGCGAGCAGTACTTC
CDR3 protein: CASSLEWPGLESSEQYF

D gene: .
clone size: once
J gene: TRBJ1-1
V gene: TRBV6-5
CDR3 DNA: TGTGCCAGCAGTTACTCGAACGGCGGGCCCACTGAAGCTTTCTTT
CDR3 protein: CASSYSNGGPTEAFF